One sample yielded the 2 T cell receptor beta chains listed below, sequenced in a study of T-cell memory formation after mild COVID-19. From the 5' RACE reads, TCRdb called clonotypes with MiXCR, one entry per CDR3 protein. In the table there are 310,000 or so distinct CDR3 sequences, more than 15% of which are singletons. Sequencing was performed on PBMCs or a T cell subset sorted from them (not recorded which). The receptor set was obtained from a man younger than 35 who had mild COVID-19 (a few samples of this study predate the infection). Cell type and time point are not known.

V usage is TRBV7-3 and J usage is TRBJ2-3; D is undetermined. Trimming took off 3 bases at V and 6 bases at J, with 10 bases between the two ends. CDR1 is SGHTA, CDR2 FQGTGA, per germline. CDR3 length: 13 residues. CDR3 DNA sequence: TGTGCCAGCAGCTTTACTAAGACCGATACGCAGTATTTT. This sequence encodes CASSFTKTDTQYF. The entire variable domain, with the rest obtained from reference TRBV7-3 and TRBJ2-3, is as follows: GAGVSQTPSNKVTEKGKYVELRCDPISGHTALYWYRQSLGQGPEFLIYFQGTGAADDSGLPNDRFFAVRPEGSVSTLKIQRTERGDSAVYLCASSFTKTDTQYFGPGTRLTVL.

Worth noting for this clonotype: A much larger clone sits a single nucleotide away, making a read error possible. The J gene is TRBJ2-6, the V gene TRBV6-2 or TRBV6-3; the D gene is possibly TRBD1 (6 bases). The germline CDR1 and CDR2 sequences are MNHEY and SVGEGT. The CDR3 has 13 amino acids. The CDR3 sequence is CASTGAGAKVLTF. Written as DNA, the CDR3 is TGTGCCAGCACCGGAGCAGGGGCCAAAGTCCTGACTTTC.